These 10 T cell receptor beta chains share one sample of origin, sequenced in a study of molecular identifiers for immune sequencing clone quantification. TCRdb re-analysed the PCR reads in MiXCR, keeping a single row per CDR3 protein. The sample yields roughly 630,000 distinct CDR3 sequences, less than 30% seen once. Source material: naive CD8+ T cells from blood, with Jurkat cell RNA spiked in. Subset: FACS-sorted CD8+CD4-CCR7+CD45RA+ naive T cells. Every receptor here comes from a human donor in good health. Some libraries in this study had Jurkat cell RNA spiked in.

This clonotype was detected only a few times. The chain carries TRBV6-5 and TRBJ2-6, with D unclear. This CDR3 spans 17 amino acids. Germline-derived CDR1 and CDR2 are MNHEY and SVGAGI. V was trimmed by 0 bases and J by 0 bases, leaving 9 bases between them. As DNA, the CDR3 is TGTGCCAGCAGTTACTCAAAGGTGGGCTCTGGGGCCAACGTCCTGACTTTC. Its translation: CASSYSKVGSGANVLTF.

This clonotype was picked up many times. The chain employs TRBV27 and TRBJ1-1; D is unresolved. V was shortened by 5 bases and J by 1 base, with 8 bases between the two germline ends. This CDR3 comprises 13 residues. Germline V gene sequence: CDR1 MNHEY, CDR2 SMNVEV (reference sequence). CDR3 sequence (DNA): TGTGCCAGCAGTCCCGCAGGGAACACTGAAGCTTTCTTT. It encodes CASSPAGNTEAFF.

This clonotype has only a few counts. This chain uses TRBV2 with TRBJ1-2; 10 bases map to TRBD1. This CDR3 contains 16 residues. Germline-derived CDR1 and CDR2 are SNHLY and FYNNEI. The junction had 10 bases not matched to a gene; V was cut back by 5 bases and J by 4 bases. As DNA, the CDR3 is TGTGCCAGCAGTCCCGGGACAGGGGTACGAATCTATGGCTACACCTTC. Amino acid sequence: CASSPGTGVRIYGYTF.

In its sample, this clonotype was seen many times. V usage is TRBV7-9 and J usage is TRBJ1-4, with a tentative D call TRBD1 (6 bases). V was pared by 5 bases and J by 12 bases, with 13 bases between. CDR1 is SEHNR and CDR2 is FQNEAQ in the germline V gene (reference sequence). The CDR3 extends over 12 amino acids. The CDR3: CASSQGPFELFF. The CDR3 coding sequence is TGTGCCAGCAGCCAGGGGCCGTTCGAACTGTTTTTT.

In regard to this clonotype: A much larger clone lies a single base off, so this may be a read error. The chain carries TRBV2 and TRBJ1-2, with unresolved D. CDR3 length equals 10 residues. V lost 8 bases and J lost 3, with 4 bases in between. Germline-derived CDR1 and CDR2 are SNHLY and FYNNEI. The CDR3: CASFDYGYTF. CDR3 DNA: TGTGCCAGCTTTGACTATGGCTACACCTTC.

Concerning this clonotype itself: One base away lies a much larger clone, so this may be a sequencing read error. V is TRBV28 and J is TRBJ2-2; D may match TRBD1 or TRBD2 (5 bases each). Per the germline V gene, CDR1 is MDHEN and CDR2 is SYDVKM. The CDR3 spans 16 residues. CDR3 amino acids: CASSSPGTANTGEPFF. Here the CDR3 DNA reads TGTGCCAGCAGTAGTCCCGGGACCGCGAACACCGGGGAGCCGTTTTTT.

This clonotype was observed at least ten times. The chain has TRBV7-2 and TRBJ1-6, with D hard to call. The CDR3 extends over 17 amino acids. Germline loops: CDR1 SGHTA, CDR2 FQGNSA. Trimming removed 0 bases from V and 0 bases from J, with 9 bases in between. This chain's CDR3 is CASSLAFRDSYNSPLHF. The CDR3 DNA reads TGTGCCAGCAGCTTAGCGTTTCGGGACTCCTATAATTCACCCCTCCACTTT.

This clonotype was seen ten or more times. This chain links TRBV24-1 with TRBJ2-3; possibly TRBD1 or TRBD2 for D (5 bases each). This CDR3 comprises 18 residues. With 4 bases removed from V and 1 base from J, the gap between germline ends came to 20 bases. In germline, CDR1 is KGHDR, CDR2 SFDVKD. CDR3: CATSDPQWGTTGTDTQYF. DNA of the CDR3: TGTGCCACCAGTGACCCCCAGTGGGGGACGACTGGCACAGATACGCAGTATTTT.

This clonotype was recorded many times. The genes are TRBV29-1 and TRBJ2-7, with D tentatively TRBD1 (7 bases). Germline CDR1 and CDR2: SQVTM and ANQGSEA. This CDR3 has 14 residues. V was trimmed by 1 base and J by 2 bases, leaving 12 bases between them. The CDR3 loop reads CSVEGGDRTYEQYF. CDR3 nucleotide sequence: TGCAGCGTTGAAGGGGGGGACAGAACCTACGAGCAGTACTTC.

This clonotype was counted many times. The chain joins TRBV12-3 or TRBV12-4 to TRBJ1-1, with D perhaps TRBD1 (5 bases). The V end was cut by 7 bases, the J end by 8 bases, with 14 bases between. This CDR3 has 12 residues. The CDR3 sequence: CASNPGGAEAFF. The CDR3 DNA reads TGTGCCAGCAACCCGGGCGGGGCCGAAGCTTTCTTT.